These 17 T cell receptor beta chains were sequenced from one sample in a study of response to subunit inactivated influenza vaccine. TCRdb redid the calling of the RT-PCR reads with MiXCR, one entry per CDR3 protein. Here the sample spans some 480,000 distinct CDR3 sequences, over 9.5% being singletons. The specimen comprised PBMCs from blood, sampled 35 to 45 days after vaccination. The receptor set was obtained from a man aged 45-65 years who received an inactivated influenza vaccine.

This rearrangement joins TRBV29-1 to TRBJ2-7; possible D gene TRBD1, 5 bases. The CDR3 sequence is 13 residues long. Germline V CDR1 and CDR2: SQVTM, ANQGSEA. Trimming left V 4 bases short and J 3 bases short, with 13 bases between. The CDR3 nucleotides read TGCAGCGTTGGGCAGGGTAAGAACTACGAGCAGTACTTC. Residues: CSVGQGKNYEQYF.

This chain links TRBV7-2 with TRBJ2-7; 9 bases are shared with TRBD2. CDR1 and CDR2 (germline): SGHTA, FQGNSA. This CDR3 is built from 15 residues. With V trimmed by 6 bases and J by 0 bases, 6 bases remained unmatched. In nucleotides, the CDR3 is TGTGCCAGCAGTCGCGGGGGGGTGGGCTCCTACGAGCAGTACTTC. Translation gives CASSRGGVGSYEQYF.

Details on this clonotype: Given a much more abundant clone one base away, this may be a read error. The CDR3 loop is CASSLAVGLAGVTGELFF. CDR3 DNA: TGTGCCAGCAGCTTAGCAGTAGGACTAGCGGGAGTCACCGGGGAGCTGTTTTTT. The chain employs TRBV7-2 and TRBJ2-2, with 13 bases lining up with TRBD2. The V gene's germline CDR1 is SGHTA and CDR2 FQGNSA. The CDR3 totals 18 residues. J was trimmed by 4 bases and V by 0 bases; bases with no gene match: 5. Full variable domain (outside the CDR3, taken from reference TRBV7-2 and TRBJ2-2): GAGVSQSPSNKVTEKGKDVELRCDPISGHTALYWYRQSLGQGLEFLIYFQGNSAPDKSGLPSDRFSAERTGGSVSTLTIQRTQQEDSAVYLCASSLAVGLAGVTGELFFGEGSRLTVL.

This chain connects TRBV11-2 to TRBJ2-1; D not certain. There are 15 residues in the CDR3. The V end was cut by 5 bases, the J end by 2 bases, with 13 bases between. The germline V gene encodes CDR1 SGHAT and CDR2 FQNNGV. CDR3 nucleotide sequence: TGTGCCAGCAGCCGAGACGGCGGTACCTACAATGAGCAGTTCTTC. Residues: CASSRDGGTYNEQFF. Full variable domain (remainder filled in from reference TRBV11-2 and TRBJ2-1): EAGVAQSPRYKIIEKRQSVAFWCNPISGHATLYWYQQILGQGPKLLIQFQNNGVVDDSQLPKDRFSAERLKGVDSTLKIQPAKLEDSAVYLCASSRDGGTYNEQFFGPGTRLTVL.

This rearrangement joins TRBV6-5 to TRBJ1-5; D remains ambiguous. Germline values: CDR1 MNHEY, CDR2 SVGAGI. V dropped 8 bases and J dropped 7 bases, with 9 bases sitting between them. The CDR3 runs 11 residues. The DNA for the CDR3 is TGTGCCAGCGTCATTGGACAGCCCCAGCATTTT. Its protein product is CASVIGQPQHF.

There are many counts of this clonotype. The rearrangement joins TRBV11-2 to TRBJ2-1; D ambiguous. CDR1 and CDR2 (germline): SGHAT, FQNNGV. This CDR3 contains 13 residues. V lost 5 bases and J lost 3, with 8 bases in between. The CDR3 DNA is TGTGCCAGCAGCAAATCCGGCTACAATGAGCAGTTCTTC. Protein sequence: CASSKSGYNEQFF. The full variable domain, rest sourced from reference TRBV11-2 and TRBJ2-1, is EAGVAQSPRYKIIEKRQSVAFWCNPISGHATLYWYQQILGQGPKLLIQFQNNGVVDDSQLPKDRFSAERLKGVDSTLKIQPAKLEDSAVYLCASSKSGYNEQFFGPGTRLTVL.

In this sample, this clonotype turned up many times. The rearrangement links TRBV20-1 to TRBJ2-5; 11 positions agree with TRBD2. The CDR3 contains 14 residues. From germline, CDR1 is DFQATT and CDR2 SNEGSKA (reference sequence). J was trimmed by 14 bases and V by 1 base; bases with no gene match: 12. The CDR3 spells CSARGGRVAGGLYF. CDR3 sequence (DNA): TGCAGTGCTAGAGGAGGTCGGGTAGCGGGGGGGTTATACTTC.

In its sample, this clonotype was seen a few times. CDR3 DNA sequence: TGTGCCAGCAGTCCCCGGACAGGGACAGTCTTGAGTGGCTACACCTTC. It encodes CASSPRTGTVLSGYTF. V gene TRBV12-3 or TRBV12-4 combines with J gene TRBJ1-2; 8 bases are a match to TRBD1. The CDR3 is 16 residues long. The junction had 15 bases not matched to a gene; V was cut back by 5 bases and J by 7 bases.

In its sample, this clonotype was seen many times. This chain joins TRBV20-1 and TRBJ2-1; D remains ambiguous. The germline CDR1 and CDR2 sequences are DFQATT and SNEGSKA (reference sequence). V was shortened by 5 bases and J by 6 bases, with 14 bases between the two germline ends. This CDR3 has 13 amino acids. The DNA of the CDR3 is TGCAGTGCTCCCCGTTCCAGCGTCAATGAGCAGTTCTTC. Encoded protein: CSAPRSSVNEQFF.

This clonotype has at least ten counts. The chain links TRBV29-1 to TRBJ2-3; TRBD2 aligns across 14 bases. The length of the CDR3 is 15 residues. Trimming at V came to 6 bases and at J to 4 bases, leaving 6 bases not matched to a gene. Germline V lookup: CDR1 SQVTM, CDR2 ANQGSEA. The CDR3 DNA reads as TGCAGCGTAGACGAGGGACTAGCGGGAGCAGATACGCAGTATTTT. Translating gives CSVDEGLAGADTQYF.

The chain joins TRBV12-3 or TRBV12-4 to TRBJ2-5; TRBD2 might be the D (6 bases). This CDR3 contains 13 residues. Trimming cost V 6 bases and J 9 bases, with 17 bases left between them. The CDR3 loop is CASSRPGEVAQYF. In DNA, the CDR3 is TGTGCCAGCAGCCGACCGGGGGAAGTGGCCCAGTACTTC.

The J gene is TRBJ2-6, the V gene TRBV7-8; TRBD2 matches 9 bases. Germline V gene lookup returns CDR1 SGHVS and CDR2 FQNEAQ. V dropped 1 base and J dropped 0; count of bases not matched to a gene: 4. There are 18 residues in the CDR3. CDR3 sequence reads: CASSLGRLAVSGANVLTF. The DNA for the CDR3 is TGTGCCAGCAGCTTAGGTAGACTAGCGGTCTCTGGGGCCAACGTCCTGACTTTC.

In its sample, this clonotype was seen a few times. The CDR3 nucleotides are TGTGCCAGCAGCTTATCGCGGGGAACTAGCTCCTACGAGCAGTACTTC. Protein product: CASSLSRGTSSYEQYF. The rearrangement joins TRBV7-2 to TRBJ2-7, with D tentatively TRBD2 (6 bases). This CDR3 is built from 16 residues. The germline CDR1 and CDR2 sequences are SGHTA and FQGNSA. V lost 2 bases and J lost 0, with 14 bases in between.

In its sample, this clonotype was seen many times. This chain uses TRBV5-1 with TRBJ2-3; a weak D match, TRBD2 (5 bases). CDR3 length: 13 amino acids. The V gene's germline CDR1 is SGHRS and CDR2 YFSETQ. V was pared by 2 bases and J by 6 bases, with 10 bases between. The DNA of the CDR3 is TGCGCCAGCAGCTTTGGGGTAGCGGATACGCAGTATTTT. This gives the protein CASSFGVADTQYF.

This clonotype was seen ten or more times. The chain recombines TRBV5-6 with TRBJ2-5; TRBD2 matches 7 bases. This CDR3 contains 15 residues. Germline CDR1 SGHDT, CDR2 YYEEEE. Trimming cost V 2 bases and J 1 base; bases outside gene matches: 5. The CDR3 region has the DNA TGTGCCAGCAGCTTCATGCGGGGGAGCCAAGAGACCCAGTACTTC. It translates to CASSFMRGSQETQYF.

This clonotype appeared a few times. The CDR3 sequence: CASRETGLKNIQYF. In DNA form, the CDR3 reads TGTGCCAGCAGGGAGACAGGGCTCAAAAACATTCAGTACTTC. The V and J genes are TRBV25-1 and TRBJ2-4, with TRBD1 matching 7 bases. V was pared by 6 bases and J by 3 bases, with 5 bases of the junction left unmatched. This CDR3 is 14 amino acids long. Germline V gives CDR1 MGHDK, CDR2 SYGVNS. Variable domain in full (rest from reference TRBV25-1 and TRBJ2-4): EADIYQTPRYLVIGTGKKITLECSQTMGHDKMYWYQQDPGMELHLIHYSYGVNSTEKGDLSSESTVSRIRTEHFPLTLESARPSHTSQYLCASRETGLKNIQYFGAGTRLSVL.

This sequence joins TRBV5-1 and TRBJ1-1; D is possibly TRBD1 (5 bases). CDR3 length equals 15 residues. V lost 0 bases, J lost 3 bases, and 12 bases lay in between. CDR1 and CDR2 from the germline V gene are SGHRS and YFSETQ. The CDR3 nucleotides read TGCGCCAGCAGCTTGGGGGGCCCCCGGGACACTGAAGCTTTCTTT. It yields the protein CASSLGGPRDTEAFF.